This TCR beta chain was documented in a study of blood T cell repertoires in COVID-19. The overall study: Donors in the United States, Italy and Spain gave samples during acute or convalescent COVID-19. T cells, B-cell-depleted T cells, or PBMCs supplied cDNA or gDNA.

Germline CDR1 and CDR2: SNHLY and FYNNEI. Trimming stripped 6 bases from V and 5 bases from J, with 17 bases between. There are 15 residues in the CDR3. In the authors' methods: Estimates of nucleated cell counts were drawn from the amplification of reference gene primers. Profiled with immunoSEQ multiplex PCR; TCRdb holds only in-frame clones, not every one. That table is the source of V, J and clone size, and D and trimming were worked out from the DNA. The data show 45,000 to 65,000 clones, under 90% seen once. The receptor was derived from an elderly woman with acute or convalescent COVID-19. V and J are TRBV2 and TRBJ1-5; D is perhaps TRBD1 (6 bases). Material for sequencing was peripheral blood. The DNA for the CDR3 is TGTGCCAGCAGGGGGGCTGACACACAATATCAGCCCCAGCATTTT. Its translation: CASRGADTQYQPQHF.